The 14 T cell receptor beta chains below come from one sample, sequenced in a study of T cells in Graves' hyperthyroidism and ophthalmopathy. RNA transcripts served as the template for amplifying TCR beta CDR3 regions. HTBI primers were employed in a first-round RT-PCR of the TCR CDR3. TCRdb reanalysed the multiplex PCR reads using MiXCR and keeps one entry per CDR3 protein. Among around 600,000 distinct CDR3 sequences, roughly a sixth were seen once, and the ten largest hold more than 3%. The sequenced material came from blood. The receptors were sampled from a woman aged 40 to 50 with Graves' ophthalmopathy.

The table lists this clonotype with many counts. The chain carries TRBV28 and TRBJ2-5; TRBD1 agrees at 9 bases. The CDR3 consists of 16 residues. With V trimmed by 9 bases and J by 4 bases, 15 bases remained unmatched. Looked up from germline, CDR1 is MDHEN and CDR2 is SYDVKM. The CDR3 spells CASSVRDRARGETQYF. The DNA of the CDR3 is TGTGCCAGTTCGGTCCGGGACAGGGCGCGTGGAGAGACCCAGTACTTC. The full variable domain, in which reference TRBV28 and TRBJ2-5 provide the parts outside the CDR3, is DVKVTQSSRYLVKRTGEKVFLECVQDMDHENMFWYRQDPGLGLRLIYFSYDVKMKEKGDIPEGYSVSREKKERFSLILESASTNQTSMYLCASSVRDRARGETQYFGPGTRLLVL.

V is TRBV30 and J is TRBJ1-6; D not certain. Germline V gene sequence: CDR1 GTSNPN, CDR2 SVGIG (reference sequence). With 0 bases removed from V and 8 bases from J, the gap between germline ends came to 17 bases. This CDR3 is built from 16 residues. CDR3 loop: CAWSVAPGIPYSPLHF. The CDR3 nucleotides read TGTGCCTGGAGTGTAGCCCCGGGGATACCTTATTCACCCCTCCACTTT.

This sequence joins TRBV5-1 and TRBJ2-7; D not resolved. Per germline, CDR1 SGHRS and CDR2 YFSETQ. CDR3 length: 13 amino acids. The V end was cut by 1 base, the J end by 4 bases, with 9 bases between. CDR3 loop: CASSLTSEYEQYF. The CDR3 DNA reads TGCGCCAGCAGCTTGACCAGCGAATACGAGCAGTACTTC.

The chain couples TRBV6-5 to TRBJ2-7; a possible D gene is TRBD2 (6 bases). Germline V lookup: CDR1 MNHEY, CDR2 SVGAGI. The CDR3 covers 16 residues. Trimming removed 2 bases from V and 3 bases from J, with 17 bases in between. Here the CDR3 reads CASSYAGGGWGYEQYF. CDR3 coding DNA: TGTGCCAGCAGTTACGCTGGGGGAGGATGGGGCTACGAGCAGTACTTC.

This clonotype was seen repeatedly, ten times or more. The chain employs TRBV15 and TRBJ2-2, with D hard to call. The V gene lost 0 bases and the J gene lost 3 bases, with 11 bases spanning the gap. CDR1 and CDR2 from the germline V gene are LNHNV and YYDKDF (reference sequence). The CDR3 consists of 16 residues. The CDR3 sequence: CATSREALADTGELFF. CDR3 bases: TGTGCCACCAGCAGAGAGGCGCTCGCTGACACCGGGGAGCTGTTTTTT.

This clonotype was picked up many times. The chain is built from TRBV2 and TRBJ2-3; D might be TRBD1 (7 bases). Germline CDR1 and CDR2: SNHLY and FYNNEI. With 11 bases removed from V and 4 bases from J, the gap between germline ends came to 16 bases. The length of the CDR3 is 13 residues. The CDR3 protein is CALQGDFSDTQYF. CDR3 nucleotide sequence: TGTGCCCTTCAGGGGGACTTCTCAGATACGCAGTATTTT.

In DNA, the CDR3 is TGTGCCAGCAGCTCCCCAGGAGGCAGATCTAACGAGCAGTACTTC. Its protein is CASSSPGGRSNEQYF. The chain combines TRBV9 with TRBJ2-7, with a possible D match to TRBD2 (5 bases). V was shortened by 4 bases and J by 5 bases, with 19 bases between the two germline ends. Germline V gives CDR1 SGDLS, CDR2 YYNGEE. The CDR3 contains 15 residues.

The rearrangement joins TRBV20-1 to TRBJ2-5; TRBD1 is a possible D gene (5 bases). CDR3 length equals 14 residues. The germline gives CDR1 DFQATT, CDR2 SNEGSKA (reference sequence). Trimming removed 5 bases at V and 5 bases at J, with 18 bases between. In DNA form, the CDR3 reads TGCAGTGCTCTACGCTCAGGGCGAGCGGAGACCCAGTACTTC. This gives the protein CSALRSGRAETQYF.

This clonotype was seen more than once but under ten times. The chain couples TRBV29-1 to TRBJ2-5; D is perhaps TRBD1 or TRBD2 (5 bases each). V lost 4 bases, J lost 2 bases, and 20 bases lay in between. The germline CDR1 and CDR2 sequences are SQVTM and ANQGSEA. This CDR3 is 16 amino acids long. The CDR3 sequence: CSVVTVPRWGQETQYF. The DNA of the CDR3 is TGCAGCGTTGTGACAGTCCCTAGGTGGGGGCAAGAGACCCAGTACTTC.

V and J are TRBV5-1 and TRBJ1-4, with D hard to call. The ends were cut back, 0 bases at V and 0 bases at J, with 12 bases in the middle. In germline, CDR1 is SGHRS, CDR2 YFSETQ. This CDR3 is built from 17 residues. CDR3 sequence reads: CASSLVGHRSTNEKLFF. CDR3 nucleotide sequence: TGCGCCAGCAGCTTGGTGGGTCACAGATCAACTAATGAAAAACTGTTTTTT.

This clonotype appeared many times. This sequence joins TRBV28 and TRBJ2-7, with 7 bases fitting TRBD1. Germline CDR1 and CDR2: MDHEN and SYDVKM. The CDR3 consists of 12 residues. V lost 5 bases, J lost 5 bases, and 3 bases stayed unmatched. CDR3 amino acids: CASSGDRDEQYF. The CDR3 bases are TGTGCCAGCAGTGGCGACAGGGACGAGCAGTACTTC.

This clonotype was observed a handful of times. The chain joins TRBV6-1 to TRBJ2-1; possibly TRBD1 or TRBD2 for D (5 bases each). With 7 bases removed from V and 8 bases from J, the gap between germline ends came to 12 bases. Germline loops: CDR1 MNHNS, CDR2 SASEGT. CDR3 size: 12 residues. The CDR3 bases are TGTGCCAGCACCCCGGTGGGACATGAGCAGTTCTTC. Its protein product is CASTPVGHEQFF.

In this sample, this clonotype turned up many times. The CDR3 coding sequence is TGCAGTGCTAGATCCCAGGGGTCCCAAGAGACCCAGTACTTC. It yields the protein CSARSQGSQETQYF. The V gene is TRBV20-1, the J gene TRBJ2-5; maybe TRBD1 (6 bases). The V and J ends lost 2 bases and 1 base respectively, with 11 bases between them. Germline CDR1 DFQATT, CDR2 SNEGSKA (reference sequence). There are 14 residues in the CDR3.

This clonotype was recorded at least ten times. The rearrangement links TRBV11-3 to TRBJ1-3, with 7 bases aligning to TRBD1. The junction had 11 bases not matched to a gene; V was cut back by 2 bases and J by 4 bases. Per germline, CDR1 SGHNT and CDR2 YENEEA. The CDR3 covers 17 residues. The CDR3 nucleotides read TGTGCCAGCAGCTTATCTCCCGGGACAGCGAGAGGAAACACCATATATTTT. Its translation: CASSLSPGTARGNTIYF.